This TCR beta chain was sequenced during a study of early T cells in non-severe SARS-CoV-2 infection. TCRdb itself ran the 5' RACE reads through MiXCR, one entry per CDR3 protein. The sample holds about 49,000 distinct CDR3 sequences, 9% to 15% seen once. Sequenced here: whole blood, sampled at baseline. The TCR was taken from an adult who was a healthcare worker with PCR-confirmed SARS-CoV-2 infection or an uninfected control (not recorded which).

The CDR3 sequence is CSVELGTQYF. The CDR3 DNA reads as TGCAGCGTTGAATTGGGGACCCAGTACTTC. V usage is TRBV29-1 and J usage is TRBJ2-5; D is unclear. CDR3 size: 10 residues. V gave up 2 bases and J gave up 7 bases, with 5 bases separating them. Germline V gives CDR1 SQVTM, CDR2 ANQGSEA.